One and the same sample provided the 20 T cell receptor beta chains below, sequenced in a study of T cells expressing NK-cell markers. One entry per CDR3 protein, without DNA, is what TCRdb gives after re-calling the 5' RACE reads. This sample contains almost 450,000 distinct CDR3 sequences. Sequenced sample: blood T cells: a sorted CD56 or NKG2C T cell subset, CD4+ or CD8+ T cells, or bulk PBMC T cells (not recorded which). The receptors here all came from a woman aged 18-70 years in good health.

The rearrangement joins TRBV30 to TRBJ2-2. CDR3 length: 13 residues. Germline assignment: CDR1 GTSNPN and CDR2 SVGIG (reference sequence). CDR3 protein: CAWSDSFTGELFF.

The chain is built from TRBV5-5 and TRBJ2-1; absent DNA, TCRdb's TRBD2 call cannot be checked. Germline V gene sequence: CDR1 SGHKS, CDR2 YYEKEE (reference sequence). The length of the CDR3 is 18 residues. The CDR3 here is CASSLARATSGRTHEQFF. The entire variable domain, with the rest obtained from reference TRBV5-5 and TRBJ2-1, is as follows: DAGVTQSPTHLIKTRGQQVTLRCSPISGHKSVSWYQQVLGQGPQFIFQYYEKEERGRGNFPDRFSARQFPNYSSELNVNALLLGDSALYLCASSLARATSGRTHEQFFGPGTRLTVL.

The chain has TRBV20-1 and TRBJ2-2; TCRdb names TRBD2, which stays unverified in the absence of DNA. Germline CDR1 DFQATT, CDR2 SNEGSKA (reference sequence). The CDR3 totals 15 residues. The CDR3 sequence: CSARAAGLITGELFF.

The chain has TRBV5-1 and TRBJ1-1. The CDR3 runs to 15 residues. Germline-derived CDR1 and CDR2 are SGHRS and YFSETQ. CDR3 residues: CASSRDSLENTEAFF.

The chain joins TRBV29-1 to TRBJ1-1. The CDR3 sequence is 13 residues long. CDR1 and CDR2 (germline): SQVTM, ANQGSEA. CDR3 region: CSVEGSGNTEAFF.

V and J are TRBV10-3 and TRBJ2-1. CDR1 and CDR2 (germline): ENHRY, SYGVKD. The length of the CDR3 is 15 residues. This chain's CDR3 is CAISEWASSYNEQFF.

The chain recombines TRBV20-1 with TRBJ2-2; TCRdb lists TRBD1, though no DNA is available to test this call. The CDR3 is 15 amino acids. Per germline, CDR1 DFQATT and CDR2 SNEGSKA (reference sequence). Here the CDR3 reads CSARVQGVNTGELFF.

The chain recombines TRBV6-5 with TRBJ2-3; the D gene TCRdb calls, TRBD1, cannot be checked with no DNA. Germline V lookup: CDR1 MNHEY, CDR2 SVGAGI. This CDR3 has 16 amino acids. The CDR3 spells CASSYSGQGASDTQYF.

The chain joins TRBV18 to TRBJ2-1. The CDR3 has 17 residues. Germline V CDR1 and CDR2: KGHSH, LQKENI. The CDR3 here is CASSTSPDSSMINEQFF.

The chain's CDR3 is CASKDGTENTGELFF. J is TRBJ2-2 and V is TRBV21-1; the D call from TCRdb, TRBD1, cannot be confirmed without DNA. TRBV21-1 is shown as a pseudogene. CDR3 length: 15 amino acids.

The V call is TRBV7-9, the J call TRBJ2-1; absent DNA, TCRdb's TRBD1 call cannot be checked. The CDR3 spans 16 residues. Germline V gene sequence: CDR1 SEHNR, CDR2 FQNEAQ (reference sequence). The CDR3 reads CASSSSLPGAVYEQFF.

The J gene is TRBJ2-7, the V gene TRBV27. CDR1 and CDR2 (germline): MNHEY, SMNVEV (reference sequence). The CDR3 runs to 13 residues. The CDR3 region is CASSLHNPYEQYF.

CDR3 region: CASSPGGPFNTDTQYF. The gene calls are TRBV12-3 or TRBV12-4 and TRBJ2-3; TCRdb's assignment of TRBD2 cannot be checked, as there is no DNA. The CDR3 spans 16 residues.

This chain links TRBV6-2 or TRBV6-3 with TRBJ2-1; absent DNA, TCRdb's TRBD2 call cannot be checked. Germline values: CDR1 MNHEY, CDR2 SVGEGT. The CDR3 totals 17 residues. This CDR3 reads CASSSYGLAGMYNEQFF.

The V and J genes are TRBV4-2 and TRBJ2-2. Germline V gene lookup returns CDR1 LGHNA and CDR2 YNFKEQ. This CDR3 is built from 12 residues. The chain's CDR3 is CASREWSGELFF.

This CDR3 is CATTRSGSSYNEQFF. V is TRBV15 and J is TRBJ2-1; without DNA, the TCRdb call of TRBD2 cannot be checked. The CDR3 covers 15 residues. Per the germline V gene, CDR1 is LNHNV and CDR2 is YYDKDF (reference sequence). Using reference TRBV15 and TRBJ2-1 for the parts outside the CDR3, the full variable domain is DAMVIQNPRYQVTQFGKPVTLSCSQTLNHNVMYWYQQKSSQAPKLLFHYYDKDFNNEADTPDNFQSRRPNTSFCFLDIRSPGLGDTAMYLCATTRSGSSYNEQFFGPGTRLTVL.

This chain links TRBV11-3 with TRBJ1-1. Germline V gene lookup returns CDR1 SGHNT and CDR2 YENEEA. This CDR3 is built from 16 residues. The CDR3 is CASSLSPRRLNTEAFF.

The chain employs TRBV18 and TRBJ1-6; TCRdb names TRBD1, which stays unverified in the absence of DNA. In germline, CDR1 is KGHSH, CDR2 LQKENI. The CDR3 covers 17 residues. The CDR3 sequence is CASSQYRESSYNSPLHF.

The chain combines TRBV7-2 with TRBJ2-3; as DNA is missing, the TRBD2 call by TCRdb cannot be tested. The CDR3 consists of 16 residues. From germline, CDR1 is SGHTA and CDR2 FQGNSA. This CDR3 reads CASSPQPRTSGDTQYF.

The chain uses TRBV3-1 and TRBJ2-1; the D call from TCRdb, TRBD2, cannot be confirmed without DNA. Germline V gene data show CDR1 as LGHDT and CDR2 as YNNKEL (reference sequence). This CDR3 has 16 residues. CDR3 residues: CASSQEGGRKHNEQFF.